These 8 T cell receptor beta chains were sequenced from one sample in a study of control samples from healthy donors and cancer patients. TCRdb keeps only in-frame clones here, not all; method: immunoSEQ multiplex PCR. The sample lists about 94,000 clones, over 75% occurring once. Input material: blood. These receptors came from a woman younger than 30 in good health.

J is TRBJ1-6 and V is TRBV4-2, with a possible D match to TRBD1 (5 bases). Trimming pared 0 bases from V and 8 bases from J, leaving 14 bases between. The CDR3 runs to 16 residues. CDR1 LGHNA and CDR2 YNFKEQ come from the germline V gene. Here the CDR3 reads CASSQDVGENHSPLHF. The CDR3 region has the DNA TGTGCCAGCAGCCAAGATGTGGGGGAGAACCATTCACCCCTCCACTTT.

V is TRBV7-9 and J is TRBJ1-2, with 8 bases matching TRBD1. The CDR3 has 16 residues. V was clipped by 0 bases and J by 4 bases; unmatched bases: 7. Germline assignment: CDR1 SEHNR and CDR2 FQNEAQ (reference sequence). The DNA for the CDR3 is TGTGCCAGCAGCTTAGCGCGACAGGGGAATATCTATGGCTACACCTTC. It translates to CASSLARQGNIYGYTF.

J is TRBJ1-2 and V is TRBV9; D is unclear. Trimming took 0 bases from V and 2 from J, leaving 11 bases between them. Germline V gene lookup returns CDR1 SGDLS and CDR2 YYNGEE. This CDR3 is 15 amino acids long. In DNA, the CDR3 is TGTGCCAGCAGCGTAGAAGACCGGCCCAACTATGGCTACACCTTC. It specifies CASSVEDRPNYGYTF.

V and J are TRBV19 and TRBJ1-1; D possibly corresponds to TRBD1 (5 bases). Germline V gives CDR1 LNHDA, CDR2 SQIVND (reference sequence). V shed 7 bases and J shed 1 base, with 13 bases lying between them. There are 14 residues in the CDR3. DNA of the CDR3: TGTGCCAGTAACGCAGGGTGGGCGAACACTGAAGCTTTCTTT. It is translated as CASNAGWANTEAFF.

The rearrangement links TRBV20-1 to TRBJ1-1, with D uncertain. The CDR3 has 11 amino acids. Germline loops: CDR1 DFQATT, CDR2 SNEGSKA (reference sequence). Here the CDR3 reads CSAERNTEAFF. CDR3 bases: TGCAGCGCAGAGAGAAACACTGAAGCTTTCTTT.

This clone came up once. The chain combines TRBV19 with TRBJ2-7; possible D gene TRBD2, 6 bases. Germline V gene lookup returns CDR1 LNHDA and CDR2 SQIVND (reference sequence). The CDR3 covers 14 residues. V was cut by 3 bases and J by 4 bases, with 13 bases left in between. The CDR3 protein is CASSIGQGGYEQYF. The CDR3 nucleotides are TGTGCCAGTAGTATCGGGCAGGGAGGATACGAGCAGTACTTC.

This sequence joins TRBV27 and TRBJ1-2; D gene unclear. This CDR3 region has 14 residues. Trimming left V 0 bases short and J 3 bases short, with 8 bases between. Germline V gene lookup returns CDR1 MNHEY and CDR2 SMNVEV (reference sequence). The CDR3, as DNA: TGTGCCAGCAGTTTATCGGGGTCGTACTATGGCTACACCTTC. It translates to CASSLSGSYYGYTF.

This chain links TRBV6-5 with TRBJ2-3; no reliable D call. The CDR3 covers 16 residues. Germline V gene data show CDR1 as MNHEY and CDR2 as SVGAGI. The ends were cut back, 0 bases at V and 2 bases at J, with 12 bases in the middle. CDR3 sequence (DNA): TGTGCCAGCAGTTACTCAAGCTCCTTCAACACAGATACGCAGTATTTT. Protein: CASSYSSSFNTDTQYF.